The 21 T cell receptor beta chains reported below all come from one sample, sequenced in a study of blood T cell repertoires in COVID-19. Clones were sequenced by immunoSEQ multiplex PCR, and TCRdb holds only the in-frame ones, with some missing. The sample comprises some 28,000 clones, around 90% of which are singletons, and approximately 2.5% rests with the top ten. The sequencing sample was made of peripheral blood. The receptors were sampled from a human donor in a cohort sampled during active COVID-19.

Regarding this clone: The junction differs from germline at one of its ends, possibly a read error. The gene calls are TRBV7-8 and TRBJ1-5; D remains ambiguous. Per the germline V gene, CDR1 is SGHVS and CDR2 is FQNEAQ. The CDR3 totals 15 residues. The CDR3 DNA follows: TGTGCCACCAGCCGGGGAGGTGGGAGCAATCAGCCCCAGCATTTT. Encoded protein: CATSRGGGSNQPQHF.

The rearrangement links TRBV6-8 to TRBJ2-5; the match to TRBD2 covers 10 bases. The CDR3 loop spans 17 amino acids. Germline CDR1 MNHGY, CDR2 SAAAGT. Trimming at V came to 8 bases and at J to 1 base, leaving 13 bases not matched to a gene. CDR3 sequence (DNA): TGTGCCAGCCGGGCCCAGCGGGGGGGCCAATCCCAAGAGACCCAGTACTTC. Translated: CASRAQRGGQSQETQYF.

The rearrangement links TRBV13 to TRBJ2-1; 9 positions agree with TRBD1. CDR1 is PRHDT, CDR2 FYEKMQ, per germline (reference sequence). The CDR3 is 15 amino acids. After removal of 4 bases from V and 3 bases from J, the junction contained 4 bases not matched to a gene. The CDR3 bases are TGTGCCAGCAGCTCGGGACAGGGACACTACAATGAGCAGTTCTTC. Translated: CASSSGQGHYNEQFF.

This chain links TRBV7-2 with TRBJ2-1, with 12 nucleotides matching TRBD2. The V and J ends lost 2 bases and 9 bases, in that order; junction bases with no gene match: 8. Germline V gene sequence: CDR1 SGHTA, CDR2 FQGNSA. CDR3 length: 16 amino acids. The CDR3 sequence: CASSLRFLAGGSEQFF. The CDR3, as DNA: TGTGCCAGCAGCTTACGTTTCCTAGCGGGGGGGTCTGAGCAGTTCTTC. Together with reference TRBV7-2 and TRBJ2-1, the CDR3 gives the full variable domain: GAGVSQSPSNKVTEKGKDVELRCDPISGHTALYWYRQSLGQGLEFLIYFQGNSAPDKSGLPSDRFSAERTGGSVSTLTIQRTQQEDSAVYLCASSLRFLAGGSEQFFGPGTRLTVL.

The chain combines TRBV6-6 with TRBJ1-1; the match to TRBD1 covers 9 bases. V trimming: 7 bases; J trimming: 2 bases; junction bases outside the gene matches: 5. The CDR3 has 14 amino acids. Looked up from germline, CDR1 is MNHNY and CDR2 is SVGAGI (reference sequence). CDR3 region: CASNRDRDNTEAFF. The CDR3 DNA is TGTGCCAGCAATAGGGACAGGGATAACACTGAAGCTTTCTTT.

V and J are TRBV12-5 and TRBJ1-5; no firm D call. CDR3 length equals 15 residues. V was clipped by 7 bases and J by 0 bases, with 13 bases between them. Per the germline V gene, CDR1 is LGHNT and CDR2 is FRNRAP. CDR3 residues: CASVPTGISNQPQHF. The CDR3 DNA reads as TGTGCTAGTGTTCCCACGGGGATTAGCAATCAGCCCCAGCATTTT.

The V gene is TRBV4-1, the J gene TRBJ2-2; D unresolved. V lost 1 base to trimming and J lost 4 bases, with 10 bases between them. The germline gives CDR1 MGHRA, CDR2 YSYEKL. The CDR3 contains 15 residues. CDR3 region: CASSQVYPFTGELFF. The CDR3 nucleotides are TGCGCCAGCAGCCAAGTCTATCCGTTCACCGGGGAGCTGTTTTTT.

The count of this clone is one. The chain combines TRBV5-1 with TRBJ2-2; TRBD1 is a possible D gene (6 bases). The V end lost 4 bases, the J end lost 1 base, and 17 bases lay between the germline ends. The CDR3 totals 17 residues. The germline gives CDR1 SGHRS, CDR2 YFSETQ. DNA for the CDR3: TGCGCCAGCAGCCATCACAGGGTAGAAAGGAACACCGGGGAGCTGTTTTTT. It specifies CASSHHRVERNTGELFF.

This clone appeared once. The chain is built from TRBV29-1 and TRBJ2-7, with D perhaps TRBD1 (5 bases). Deletions cut 5 bases from V and 3 bases from J, with 14 bases between. The CDR3 loop spans 13 amino acids. Looked up from germline, CDR1 is SQVTM and CDR2 is ANQGSEA. CDR3 loop: CSVRQFLYYEQYF. The CDR3 DNA sequence: TGCAGCGTTAGACAGTTCCTTTACTACGAGCAGTACTTC.

The chain joins TRBV6-5 to TRBJ1-2; D gene uncertain. There are 14 residues in the CDR3. V was shortened by 8 bases and J by 4 bases, with 17 bases between the two germline ends. From germline, CDR1 is MNHEY and CDR2 SVGAGI. CDR3 nucleotides: TGTGCCAGCTGGTCTGAGAGGGAGATCTATGGCTACACCTTC. It specifies CASWSEREIYGYTF.

V is TRBV6-5 and J is TRBJ1-3; 7 bases agree with TRBD1. Germline CDR1 reads MNHEY; CDR2 reads SVGAGI. The CDR3 runs 15 residues. The trim removed 6 bases at V and 0 bases at J, leaving 5 bases unmatched. CDR3 protein: CASSMDRSSGNTIYF. The CDR3 DNA is TGTGCCAGCAGCATGGACAGGAGCTCTGGAAACACCATATATTTT.

The chain combines TRBV19 with TRBJ1-2; 9 bases align to TRBD1. CDR1 LNHDA and CDR2 SQIVND come from the germline V gene (reference sequence). The CDR3 consists of 16 residues. Trimming took 6 bases from V and 2 from J; bases not matched to a gene: 10. In DNA, the CDR3 is TGTGCCAGTAGCCCGGGATGGGACAGGGTCAACTATGGCTACACCTTC. Its translation is CASSPGWDRVNYGYTF.

The V and J genes are TRBV18 and TRBJ1-1, with D possibly being TRBD1 (5 bases). CDR1 KGHSH and CDR2 LQKENI come from the germline V gene. The CDR3 runs 15 residues. Trimming removed 1 base from V and 4 bases from J, with 13 bases in between. CDR3 amino acids: CASSPLLTGGTEAFF. The CDR3 region has the DNA TGTGCCAGCTCACCACTACTGACGGGGGGCACTGAAGCTTTCTTT.

The chain joins TRBV19 to TRBJ1-2; D is ambiguous. CDR1 and CDR2 from the germline V gene are LNHDA and SQIVND (reference sequence). The CDR3 is 12 amino acids. Trimming removed 7 bases from V and 2 bases from J, with 8 bases in between. CDR3 DNA sequence: TGTGCCAGTATGACTAGAAACTATGGCTACACCTTC. Its translation: CASMTRNYGYTF.

This sequence joins TRBV14 and TRBJ1-1; a possible D gene is TRBD1 (5 bases). Germline values: CDR1 SGHDN, CDR2 FVKESK. The CDR3 spans 13 residues. V lost 2 bases, J lost 6 bases, and 10 bases lay in between. The CDR3 is CASSQQRGAEAFF. The CDR3 DNA reads as TGTGCCAGCAGCCAACAGCGGGGCGCTGAAGCTTTCTTT.

This clone showed up just once. The chain combines TRBV29-1 with TRBJ1-5; D is unresolved. Trimming took off 4 bases at V and 0 bases at J, with 7 bases between the two ends. Germline V gene data show CDR1 as SQVTM and CDR2 as ANQGSEA. This CDR3 region has 13 residues. The CDR3 DNA reads as TGCAGCGTTGCTAGCCATAGCAATCAGCCCCAGCATTTT. Amino acid sequence: CSVASHSNQPQHF.

The chain uses TRBV3-1 (or the pseudogene TRBV3-2) and TRBJ2-5, with D maybe TRBD1 (5 bases). V was trimmed by 3 bases and J by 1 base, leaving 9 bases between them. The germline CDR1 and CDR2 sequences are LGHDT and YNNKEL (reference sequence). The CDR3 is made up of 14 amino acids. The CDR3 region is CASSHGQPQETQYF. CDR3 coding DNA: TGTGCCAGCAGCCACGGACAACCCCAAGAGACCCAGTACTTC.

The count of this clone is one. The chain is built from TRBV5-4 and TRBJ2-3, with D perhaps matching TRBD2 (5 bases). The CDR3 extends over 13 amino acids. CDR1 is SGHNT, CDR2 YYREEE, per germline (reference sequence). Trimming took 4 bases from V and 6 from J, leaving 12 bases between them. This CDR3 is CASSTEPGDTQYF. The CDR3 DNA sequence: TGTGCCAGCAGCACGGAACCGGGGGATACGCAGTATTTT.

The chain combines TRBV5-1 with TRBJ2-3, with 9 bases aligning to TRBD2. V shed 2 bases and J 2 bases; nucleotides not matched to a gene: 3. Germline V gene lookup returns CDR1 SGHRS and CDR2 YFSETQ. The CDR3 is made up of 15 amino acids. CDR3 sequence: CASSFRLAATDTQYF. Here the CDR3 DNA reads TGCGCCAGCAGCTTCAGACTAGCGGCCACAGATACGCAGTATTTT.

The chain carries TRBV5-1 and TRBJ1-1; tentatively, D is TRBD1 (6 bases). Trimming took off 0 bases at V and 5 bases at J, with 14 bases between the two ends. The CDR3 spans 15 residues. Germline-derived CDR1 and CDR2 are SGHRS and YFSETQ. CDR3 residues: CASSLASGVDTEAFF. The CDR3 DNA follows: TGCGCCAGCAGCTTGGCATCAGGGGTGGATACTGAAGCTTTCTTT.

There are a few counts of this clone. This chain connects TRBV9 to TRBJ1-2; 7 bases align to TRBD1. In germline, CDR1 is SGDLS, CDR2 YYNGEE. Trimming took 0 bases from V and 9 from J; bases not matched to a gene: 8. The CDR3 is made up of 14 amino acids. CDR3 coding DNA: TGTGCCAGCAGCGTAGCACGCACAGGGGATAGCTACACCTTC. This translates into CASSVARTGDSYTF.